Included here is one T cell receptor beta chain sequence, with context. This entry belongs to a study of T-cell reconstitution after alpha-beta-depleted transplantation in children. The authors prepared the TCRbeta library with unique molecular identifiers. TCRdb itself ran the PCR reads through MiXCR, one entry per CDR3 protein. In the table there are 350,000 to 400,000 distinct CDR3 sequences, approximately 20% of which are singletons. The CDR3 is 14 residues long. After removal of 2 bases from V and 4 bases from J, the junction contained 1 base not matched to a gene. CDR1 is SGHVS, CDR2 FQNEAQ, per germline.

Sequencing was performed on PBMCs from the stem cell graft donor, taken from the stem cell graft. This receptor was identified in a human donor who donated a stem cell graft to a child with acute myeloid leukemia. J is TRBJ1-5 and V is TRBV7-8; TRBD1 matches at 8 bases. CDR3 nucleotides: TGTGCCAGCAGCTTACAGGGGGCTAATCAGCCCCAGCATTTT. Translation: CASSLQGANQPQHF.